The rows below give T cell receptor beta chains drawn from one sample of a study of response to subunit inactivated influenza vaccine. TCRdb processed the RT-PCR reads anew with MiXCR; each CDR3 protein has one entry. The table lists 500,000 to 750,000 distinct CDR3 sequences, 14% of them singletons. The material sequenced was PBMCs from blood, taken about 13 days after vaccination. The receptor set was obtained from a man between 50 and 59 years old who received an inactivated influenza vaccine. Both conserved end residues are part of each CDR3. The D gene is left open where the match is weak. The size entry is marked missing in some rows and otherwise reads once, few, many or a size class.

cdr3_aa: CSARLMTGGGNEQFF
cdr3_nt: TGCAGTGCTAGGCTCATGACAGGGGGCGGGAATGAGCAGTTCTTC
d_call: TRBD1
clone_size: -
j_call: TRBJ2-1
v_call: TRBV20-1
cdr3_length: 15

cdr3_aa: CASSTDSYQPQHF
cdr3_nt: TGTGCCAGTAGCACGGACAGCTATCAGCCCCAGCATTTT
d_call: -
clone_size: -
j_call: TRBJ1-5
v_call: TRBV19
cdr3_length: 13

cdr3_aa: CASSHGTGNEKLFF
cdr3_nt: TGTGCCAGCAGCCACGGGACAGGGAATGAAAAACTGTTTTTT
d_call: TRBD1
clone_size: few
j_call: TRBJ1-4
v_call: TRBV7-9
cdr3_length: 14

cdr3_aa: CASSWAGEKLFF
cdr3_nt: TGTGCCAGCAGCTGGGCCGGGGAAAAACTGTTTTTT
d_call: -
clone_size: -
j_call: TRBJ1-4
v_call: TRBV7-9
cdr3_length: 12

cdr3_aa: CAISVWDSSDEQYF
cdr3_nt: TGTGCCATCAGTGTGTGGGACTCTAGTGATGAGCAGTACTTC
d_call: -
clone_size: few
j_call: TRBJ2-7
v_call: TRBV10-3
cdr3_length: 14

cdr3_aa: CASSQSRLAGVREQYF
cdr3_nt: TGCGCCAGCAGTCAAAGCCGACTAGCGGGAGTGCGCGAGCAGTACTTC
d_call: TRBD2
clone_size: -
j_call: TRBJ2-7
v_call: TRBV23-1
cdr3_length: 16

cdr3_aa: CASSPPAERGSEQYF
cdr3_nt: TGTGCCAGCAGCCCCCCCGCGGAGAGGGGCTCCGAGCAGTACTTC
d_call: -
clone_size: -
j_call: TRBJ2-7
v_call: TRBV3-1
cdr3_length: 15

cdr3_aa: CASSPRGQAFNEKLFF
cdr3_nt: TGTGCCAGCAGCCCTCGGGGACAGGCGTTTAATGAAAAACTGTTTTTT
d_call: TRBD1
clone_size: few
j_call: TRBJ1-4
v_call: TRBV4-2
cdr3_length: 16

cdr3_aa: CASSQERGRSSYNSPLHF
cdr3_nt: TGTGCCAGCAGCCAAGAACGGGGCAGGAGCTCCTATAATTCACCCCTCCACTTT
d_call: -
clone_size: -
j_call: TRBJ1-6
v_call: TRBV4-2
cdr3_length: 18

cdr3_aa: CAWRSDRDSGELFF
cdr3_nt: TGTGCCTGGAGGTCGGACAGGGACAGCGGGGAGCTGTTTTTT
d_call: TRBD1
clone_size: once
j_call: TRBJ2-2
v_call: TRBV30
cdr3_length: 14

cdr3_aa: CASSQWTGRNEQYF
cdr3_nt: TGCGCCAGCAGCCAATGGACAGGGAGGAACGAGCAGTACTTC
d_call: TRBD1
clone_size: many
j_call: TRBJ2-7
v_call: TRBV4-1
cdr3_length: 14

cdr3_aa: CASSLYPQTGGGETQYF
cdr3_nt: TGTGCCAGCAGTTTATACCCTCAGACAGGGGGCGGTGAGACCCAGTACTTC
d_call: TRBD1
clone_size: many
j_call: TRBJ2-5
v_call: TRBV28
cdr3_length: 17

cdr3_aa: CSVEGATSGETQYF
cdr3_nt: TGCAGCGTTGAAGGAGCCACGTCGGGAGAGACCCAGTACTTC
d_call: -
clone_size: few
j_call: TRBJ2-5
v_call: TRBV29-1
cdr3_length: 14

cdr3_aa: CASSYPQLAGGTDNEQFF
cdr3_nt: TGTGCCAGCAGTTATCCTCAACTAGCGGGGGGGACCGACAATGAGCAGTTCTTC
d_call: TRBD2
clone_size: -
j_call: TRBJ2-1
v_call: TRBV6-2/TRBV6-3
cdr3_length: 18

cdr3_aa: CSASSSGVNTDTQYF
cdr3_nt: TGCAGTGCTAGTTCTAGCGGGGTGAACACAGATACGCAGTATTTT
d_call: TRBD2
clone_size: -
j_call: TRBJ2-3
v_call: TRBV20-1
cdr3_length: 15

cdr3_aa: CASSLAANTGELFF
cdr3_nt: TGTGCCAGCAGCTTAGCCGCGAACACCGGGGAGCTGTTTTTT
d_call: -
clone_size: many
j_call: TRBJ2-2
v_call: TRBV11-3
cdr3_length: 14

cdr3_aa: CASSFPPTTPHEQYF
cdr3_nt: TGTGCCAGCAGCTTCCCCCCGACTACTCCTCACGAGCAGTACTTC
d_call: -
clone_size: many
j_call: TRBJ2-7
v_call: TRBV5-6
cdr3_length: 15

cdr3_aa: CASSYSWDQETQYF
cdr3_nt: TGTGCCAGCAGTTACTCATGGGACCAAGAGACCCAGTACTTC
d_call: -
clone_size: few
j_call: TRBJ2-5
v_call: TRBV6-5
cdr3_length: 14

cdr3_aa: CSASHRTSRPQETQYF
cdr3_nt: TGCAGTGCTAGTCACCGAACTAGCAGACCCCAAGAGACCCAGTACTTC
d_call: -
clone_size: few
j_call: TRBJ2-5
v_call: TRBV20-1
cdr3_length: 16

cdr3_aa: CASSLGNYYEQYF
cdr3_nt: TGTGCCAGCAGTTTGGGCAATTACTACGAGCAGTACTTC
d_call: -
clone_size: few
j_call: TRBJ2-7
v_call: TRBV28
cdr3_length: 13

cdr3_aa: CASSPGELAGQYF
cdr3_nt: TGTGCCAGCAGTCCGGGAGAATTAGCGGGGCAGTACTTC
d_call: TRBD2
clone_size: few
j_call: TRBJ2-7
v_call: TRBV6-1
cdr3_length: 13

cdr3_aa: CASQDSIFMNTEAFF
cdr3_nt: TGTGCCAGCCAAGACAGCATATTTATGAACACTGAAGCTTTCTTT
d_call: -
clone_size: few
j_call: TRBJ1-1
v_call: TRBV3-1
cdr3_length: 15

cdr3_aa: CASSLRTSGSSNEQFF
cdr3_nt: TGTGCCAGCAGCCTCCGGACTAGCGGGAGTAGCAATGAGCAGTTCTTC
d_call: TRBD2
clone_size: -
j_call: TRBJ2-1
v_call: TRBV3-1
cdr3_length: 16

cdr3_aa: CASSPLPGGTEAFF
cdr3_nt: TGTGCCAGCAGTCCCCTCCCGGGGGGGACTGAAGCTTTCTTT
d_call: -
clone_size: many
j_call: TRBJ1-1
v_call: TRBV27
cdr3_length: 14

cdr3_aa: CASSLSETFPYEQYF
cdr3_nt: TGCGCCAGCAGCTTGTCGGAAACGTTCCCCTACGAGCAGTACTTC
d_call: -
clone_size: -
j_call: TRBJ2-7
v_call: TRBV5-1
cdr3_length: 15

cdr3_aa: CAISEPDSISPYEQYF
cdr3_nt: TGTGCCATCAGTGAGCCAGACTCCATTTCCCCCTACGAGCAGTACTTC
d_call: -
clone_size: -
j_call: TRBJ2-7
v_call: TRBV10-3
cdr3_length: 16

cdr3_aa: CASSPESYEQYF
cdr3_nt: TGCGCCAGCAGCCCGGAGAGCTACGAGCAGTACTTC
d_call: -
clone_size: -
j_call: TRBJ2-7
v_call: TRBV5-1
cdr3_length: 12

cdr3_aa: CASSFGSTSTDTQYF
cdr3_nt: TGTGCCAGCAGCTTTGGTTCGACTAGCACAGATACGCAGTATTTT
d_call: -
clone_size: few
j_call: TRBJ2-3
v_call: TRBV11-2
cdr3_length: 15

cdr3_aa: CASSQVAQRTDTQYF
cdr3_nt: TGTGCCAGCAGCCAAGTCGCCCAGCGCACAGATACGCAGTATTTT
d_call: -
clone_size: -
j_call: TRBJ2-3
v_call: TRBV3-1
cdr3_length: 15

cdr3_aa: CASRQAGPNTEAFF
cdr3_nt: TGTGCCAGCAGGCAGGCGGGGCCGAACACTGAAGCTTTCTTT
d_call: -
clone_size: few
j_call: TRBJ1-1
v_call: TRBV25-1
cdr3_length: 14

cdr3_aa: CASSSQDGNSPLHF
cdr3_nt: TGCGCCAGCAGCTCGCAGGACGGAAATTCACCCCTCCACTTT
d_call: -
clone_size: few
j_call: TRBJ1-6
v_call: TRBV5-1
cdr3_length: 14

cdr3_aa: CASSLEGLWTDTQYF
cdr3_nt: TGTGCCAGCAGCTTAGAAGGGCTATGGACAGATACGCAGTATTTT
d_call: -
clone_size: -
j_call: TRBJ2-3
v_call: TRBV11-2
cdr3_length: 15

cdr3_aa: CASSGSGLAAYNEQFF
cdr3_nt: TGTGCCAGCAGCGGGTCGGGACTAGCGGCCTACAATGAGCAGTTCTTC
d_call: TRBD2
clone_size: many
j_call: TRBJ2-1
v_call: TRBV7-6
cdr3_length: 16

cdr3_aa: CASSRDALYSGYTF
cdr3_nt: TGTGCCAGCAGCCGGGACGCCCTCTACTCTGGCTACACCTTC
d_call: -
clone_size: many
j_call: TRBJ1-2
v_call: TRBV12-3/TRBV12-4
cdr3_length: 14

cdr3_aa: CASSLNRVWMSGANVLTF
cdr3_nt: TGTGCCAGCAGTTTAAACAGGGTATGGATGTCTGGGGCCAACGTCCTGACTTTC
d_call: -
clone_size: few
j_call: TRBJ2-6
v_call: TRBV12-3/TRBV12-4
cdr3_length: 18

cdr3_aa: CASSLASGRDYGYTF
cdr3_nt: TGCGCCAGCAGCTTGGCGTCGGGCAGGGACTATGGCTACACCTTC
d_call: -
clone_size: -
j_call: TRBJ1-2
v_call: TRBV5-1
cdr3_length: 15

cdr3_aa: CASSYSGTGGNEQFF
cdr3_nt: TGTGCCAGCAGCTATTCCGGGACAGGGGGGAATGAGCAGTTCTTC
d_call: TRBD1
clone_size: few
j_call: TRBJ2-1
v_call: TRBV11-1
cdr3_length: 15

cdr3_aa: CSASLTGLGYNSPLHF
cdr3_nt: TGCAGTGCTAGCCTTACAGGGTTGGGCTATAATTCACCCCTCCACTTT
d_call: -
clone_size: once
j_call: TRBJ1-6
v_call: TRBV20-1
cdr3_length: 16

cdr3_aa: CATSREGGNTEAFF
cdr3_nt: TGTGCCACCAGCAGAGAGGGGGGGAACACTGAAGCTTTCTTT
d_call: -
clone_size: few
j_call: TRBJ1-1
v_call: TRBV15
cdr3_length: 14

cdr3_aa: CASSYSVRTTTGELFF
cdr3_nt: TGTGCCAGCAGTTACTCGGTTAGGACCACCACCGGGGAGCTGTTTTTT
d_call: -
clone_size: few
j_call: TRBJ2-2
v_call: TRBV6-2/TRBV6-3
cdr3_length: 16

cdr3_aa: CSARVYERGYQETQYF
cdr3_nt: TGCAGTGCTAGAGTCTATGAGCGGGGGTACCAAGAGACCCAGTACTTC
d_call: TRBD2
clone_size: few
j_call: TRBJ2-5
v_call: TRBV20-1
cdr3_length: 16

cdr3_aa: CASSQATGLYNEQFF
cdr3_nt: TGTGCCAGCAGCCAAGCGACAGGGCTCTACAATGAGCAGTTCTTC
d_call: TRBD1
clone_size: few
j_call: TRBJ2-1
v_call: TRBV4-2
cdr3_length: 15

cdr3_aa: CASSSRGSGGKLFF
cdr3_nt: TGTGCCAGCAGCTCCAGGGGATCAGGCGGAAAACTGTTTTTT
d_call: -
clone_size: -
j_call: TRBJ1-4
v_call: TRBV6-1
cdr3_length: 14

cdr3_aa: CASSWGTGESPLHF
cdr3_nt: TGTGCCAGCAGCTGGGGGACAGGGGAATCACCCCTCCACTTT
d_call: TRBD1
clone_size: few
j_call: TRBJ1-6
v_call: TRBV7-6
cdr3_length: 14

cdr3_aa: CSVVGDRPTYEQYF
cdr3_nt: TGCAGCGTTGTAGGGGACAGGCCTACCTACGAGCAGTACTTC
d_call: TRBD1
clone_size: few
j_call: TRBJ2-7
v_call: TRBV29-1
cdr3_length: 14

cdr3_aa: CASSPAPRSFHEQYF
cdr3_nt: TGTGCCAGCAGCCCCGCCCCTAGAAGCTTCCACGAGCAGTACTTC
d_call: -
clone_size: many
j_call: TRBJ2-7
v_call: TRBV7-2
cdr3_length: 15

cdr3_aa: CASSIRPTGRETQYF
cdr3_nt: TGCGCCAGCAGCATACGTCCGACAGGTCGAGAGACCCAGTACTTC
d_call: -
clone_size: -
j_call: TRBJ2-5
v_call: TRBV5-1
cdr3_length: 15

cdr3_aa: CASSRARGWGNIQYF
cdr3_nt: TGTGCCAGCAGCCGGGCGCGGGGATGGGGGAACATTCAGTACTTC
d_call: -
clone_size: -
j_call: TRBJ2-4
v_call: TRBV7-2
cdr3_length: 15

cdr3_aa: CASSLTGITGELFF
cdr3_nt: TGTGCCAGTTCACTTACCGGGATCACCGGGGAGCTGTTTTTT
d_call: -
clone_size: many
j_call: TRBJ2-2
v_call: TRBV28
cdr3_length: 14

cdr3_aa: CSAGTSGYSSTDTQYF
cdr3_nt: TGCAGTGCGGGGACTAGCGGGTACTCTAGCACAGATACGCAGTATTTT
d_call: TRBD2
clone_size: -
j_call: TRBJ2-3
v_call: TRBV20-1
cdr3_length: 16

cdr3_aa: CASSKGQGTLEQYF
cdr3_nt: TGTGCCAGCTCAAAGGGACAGGGGACTCTCGAGCAGTACTTC
d_call: TRBD1
clone_size: -
j_call: TRBJ2-7
v_call: TRBV18
cdr3_length: 14

cdr3_aa: CASSQGFGETQYF
cdr3_nt: TGTGCCAGCAGTCAGGGTTTTGGAGAGACCCAGTACTTC
d_call: -
clone_size: few
j_call: TRBJ2-5
v_call: TRBV6-2/TRBV6-3
cdr3_length: 13

cdr3_aa: CASSYTRDYHNEQFF
cdr3_nt: TGTGCCAGCAGTTACACCCGGGACTACCACAATGAGCAGTTCTTC
d_call: TRBD2
clone_size: few
j_call: TRBJ2-1
v_call: TRBV6-2/TRBV6-3
cdr3_length: 15

cdr3_aa: CAIRKGQGLYEQYF
cdr3_nt: TGTGCCATCAGGAAGGGACAGGGCCTCTACGAGCAGTACTTC
d_call: TRBD1
clone_size: -
j_call: TRBJ2-7
v_call: TRBV10-3
cdr3_length: 14

cdr3_aa: CASSLGFGTVYGYTF
cdr3_nt: TGTGCCAGCAGTTTGGGATTCGGGACGGTCTATGGCTACACCTTC
d_call: -
clone_size: -
j_call: TRBJ1-2
v_call: TRBV28
cdr3_length: 15

cdr3_aa: CASSFSTNNEQFF
cdr3_nt: TGTGCCAGCAGCTTTTCTACGAACAATGAGCAGTTCTTC
d_call: -
clone_size: few
j_call: TRBJ2-1
v_call: TRBV7-3
cdr3_length: 13

cdr3_aa: CASSARSGPGGNTIYF
cdr3_nt: TGTGCCAGCAGTGCCCGTTCCGGCCCAGGTGGAAACACCATATATTTT
d_call: -
clone_size: few
j_call: TRBJ1-3
v_call: TRBV6-1
cdr3_length: 16

cdr3_aa: CASSTGSNTGELFF
cdr3_nt: TGCGCCAGCAGCACTGGCTCGAACACCGGGGAGCTGTTTTTT
d_call: -
clone_size: few
j_call: TRBJ2-2
v_call: TRBV5-1
cdr3_length: 14